Here is one TCR beta chain with its context. Its antigen is undetermined. Measured with immunoSEQ multiplex PCR; TCRdb has only the in-frame clones, and not every one. The sample yields some 85,000 clones, 85% to 95% seen once. The data originate from a study of graft-versus-host responses after intestinal transplantation. Background on the study: After anti-thymocyte globulin induction, recipients took tacrolimus and steroids for around three years. Study-wide results and limits: Present in recipient marrow, GvH clones included some that appeared first in ileum or blood.

V shed 3 bases, J shed 0 bases, and the junction held 6 bases outside the gene matches. This CDR3 region has 16 residues. Germline-derived CDR1 and CDR2 are SGHNT and YYREEE (reference sequence). This clonotype was sampled from a human donor who was the organ donor for an intestinal transplant. The J gene is TRBJ2-1, the V gene TRBV5-4; 7 nucleotides match TRBD2. The input for sequencing was unstimulated CD8+ T cells sorted from spleen or lymph node cells, taken before transplant. In DNA, the CDR3 is TGTGCCAGCAGCTCACCGGGACTAAGCTCCTACAATGAGCAGTTCTTC. Its translation: CASSSPGLSSYNEQFF. Using reference TRBV5-4 and TRBJ2-1 for the parts outside the CDR3, the full variable domain is ETGVTQSPTHLIKTRGQQVTLRCSSQSGHNTVSWYQQALGQGPQFIFQYYREEENGRGNFPPRFSGLQFPNYSSELNVNALELDDSALYLCASSSPGLSSYNEQFFGPGTRLTVL.